This T cell receptor beta chain was identified in a study of T cell clonotyping in hematopoietic cell transplantation. Method: immunoSEQ multiplex PCR; TCRdb's copy keeps in-frame clones and lacks some. The data contain fewer than 50,000 clones, 94% of them singletons. Study observations and caveats: Pathologically expanded recipient clonotypes increased progressively from day 30 to day 180 as diversity fell. Higher Inverse Simpson Index values in graft donor and pretransplant recipient predicted broader posttransplant TCR diversity. Without cell sorting, CD4 versus CD8 contributions remain unresolved.

Germline-derived CDR1 and CDR2 are GTSNPN and SVGIG (reference sequence). V lost 2 bases and J lost 1; bases outside the gene matches: 6. The length of the CDR3 is 17 residues. A word on this clone: Its antigen is unidentified.

The TCR originated in a woman aged 45-59 years in good health. Some clones in this sample may be carry-over from other donors' samples. The V call is TRBV30, the J call TRBJ1-6, with 9 positions matching TRBD1. Material for sequencing was peripheral blood mononuclear cells. CDR3 sequence reads: CAWSTGDRDSYNSPLHF. The CDR3 DNA reads TGTGCCTGGAGTACTGGGGACAGGGATTCCTATAATTCACCCCTCCACTTT.